This entry lists 18 T cell receptor beta chains sequenced from one sample in a study of cytomegalovirus exposure and HLA in healthy donors. The PCR was carried out with 60 Vbeta primers and 13 Jbeta primers. Assay: immunoSEQ multiplex PCR; the TCRdb copy retains only in-frame clones and omits some. The sample has about 150,000 clones, over 75% seen once. Sequencing was done on a sample of PBMCs. Receptors were obtained from a man over 45 in good health and CMV-seropositive.

This CDR3 reads CASSLGGTDTQYF. CDR3 in DNA: TGTGCCAGCAGTTTAGGGGGGACAGATACGCAGTATTTT. The chain combines TRBV27 with TRBJ2-3, with D possibly being TRBD2 (6 bases). Per germline, CDR1 MNHEY and CDR2 SMNVEV (reference sequence). The V end lost 2 bases, the J end lost 3 bases, and 6 bases lay between the germline ends. This CDR3 has 13 residues.

This rearrangement joins TRBV4-2 to TRBJ1-2; D may be TRBD1 (6 bases). The germline gives CDR1 LGHNA, CDR2 YNFKEQ. Deletions cut 0 bases from V and 8 bases from J, with 16 bases between. CDR3 size: 15 residues. The CDR3 DNA is TGTGCCAGCAGCCAAGAGGAAGGCAGGGGCGGAGGCTACACCTTC. Its translation: CASSQEEGRGGGYTF.

The CDR3 sequence: CASSEGGAPNEKLFF. In DNA, the CDR3 is TGTGCCAGCAGCGAGGGTGGGGCCCCTAATGAAAAACTGTTTTTT. This sequence joins TRBV9 and TRBJ1-4, with D perhaps matching TRBD1 (5 bases). The ends were cut back, 3 bases at V and 3 bases at J, with 12 bases in the middle. This CDR3 contains 15 residues. Germline-derived CDR1 and CDR2 are SGDLS and YYNGEE. Full variable domain (missing parts from reference TRBV9 and TRBJ1-4): DSGVTQTPKHLITATGQRVTLRCSPRSGDLSVYWYQQSLDQGLQFLIQYYNGEERAKGNILERFSAQQFPDLHSELNLSSLELGDSALYFCASSEGGAPNEKLFFGSGTQLSVL.

The rearrangement links TRBV2 to TRBJ1-5, with TRBD1 as a possible D gene (5 bases). Trimming left V 8 bases short and J 3 bases short, with 11 bases between. The germline V gene has CDR1 SNHLY and CDR2 FYNNEI. This CDR3 is 13 amino acids long. The CDR3 sequence is CASAGEVNQPQHF. The CDR3 region has the DNA TGTGCCAGCGCGGGGGAGGTCAATCAGCCCCAGCATTTT.

The chain has TRBV9 and TRBJ2-7; 8 bases match TRBD1. The CDR3 covers 15 residues. Germline CDR1 reads SGDLS; CDR2 reads YYNGEE. The J segment lost 4 bases and the V segment lost 0 bases, leaving 6 bases of the junction unmatched. CDR3 DNA sequence: TGTGCCAGCAGCGTAGACCCAGGGGGCATTTACGAGCAGTACTTC. This sequence encodes CASSVDPGGIYEQYF.

The CDR3 DNA follows: TGTGCCAGCAGCCAGCGGGATCGCACAGATACGCAGTATTTT. It specifies CASSQRDRTDTQYF. The V gene is TRBV9, the J gene TRBJ2-3; 7 positions match TRBD2. Germline V CDR1 and CDR2: SGDLS, YYNGEE. The CDR3 extends over 14 amino acids. After removal of 4 bases from V and 1 base from J, the junction contained 3 bases not matched to a gene.

Notes on this clone: The sample carries other DNA sequences with the same CDR3. Written as DNA, the CDR3 is TGTGCCTGGAGTGTACTTGGAGGGCAAGGTAATCAGCCCCAGCATTTT. It encodes CAWSVLGGQGNQPQHF. The chain couples TRBV30 to TRBJ1-5; D is undetermined. The V end was cut by 0 bases, the J end by 4 bases, with 16 bases between. The germline CDR1 and CDR2 sequences are GTSNPN and SVGIG (reference sequence). This CDR3 is 16 amino acids long.

This clone was seen only a few times. The gene calls are TRBV7-2 and TRBJ2-2, with a tentative D call TRBD2 (6 bases). Trimming pared 3 bases from V and 9 bases from J, leaving 20 bases between. Germline V gene lookup returns CDR1 SGHTA and CDR2 FQGNSA. The CDR3 sequence is 16 residues long. This CDR3 reads CASSFPSAPSSRELFF. In DNA form, the CDR3 reads TGTGCCAGCAGCTTCCCTAGCGCGCCTAGCTCTCGGGAGCTGTTTTTT. The entire variable domain, with the rest obtained from reference TRBV7-2 and TRBJ2-2, is as follows: GAGVSQSPSNKVTEKGKDVELRCDPISGHTALYWYRQSLGQGLEFLIYFQGNSAPDKSGLPSDRFSAERTGGSVSTLTIQRTQQEDSAVYLCASSFPSAPSSRELFFGEGSRLTVL.

This CDR3 reads CASSLIASGNTDTQYF. As DNA, the CDR3 is TGTGCCAGCAGCTTAATTGCTAGCGGAAACACAGATACGCAGTATTTT. The rearrangement joins TRBV7-3 to TRBJ2-3; 7 nucleotides match TRBD2. CDR3 size: 16 residues. Per germline, CDR1 SGHTA and CDR2 FQGTGA. Germline trimming cut 1 base from V and 2 bases from J; bases unmatched to any gene: 6.

The genes are TRBV4-2 and TRBJ1-2; 7 bases line up with TRBD1. Germline V gene data show CDR1 as LGHNA and CDR2 as YNFKEQ. V shed 5 bases, J shed 8 bases, and the junction held 5 bases outside the gene matches. The CDR3 runs 12 residues. CDR3 DNA: TGTGCCAGCAGCTCACAGGGGAGGGGCTACACCTTC. It codes for CASSSQGRGYTF.

This clone has just one count. The CDR3 protein is CASSHPSGDNNEQFF. As DNA, the CDR3 is TGCGCCAGCAGCCACCCTAGCGGGGACAACAATGAGCAGTTCTTC. The V and J genes are TRBV4-1 and TRBJ2-1; the match to TRBD2 covers 9 bases. With V trimmed by 3 bases and J by 5 bases, 5 bases remained unmatched. The CDR3 loop spans 15 amino acids. In germline, CDR1 is MGHRA, CDR2 YSYEKL.

CDR3 sequence reads: CASSLYAMVNTEAFF. The CDR3 DNA is TGTGCCAGCAGCTTGTATGCGATGGTTAACACTGAAGCTTTCTTT. This chain links TRBV5-5 with TRBJ1-1; D call uncertain. The CDR3 length is 15 residues. Trimming removed 1 base at V and 2 bases at J, with 12 bases between. Germline values: CDR1 SGHKS, CDR2 YYEKEE (reference sequence).

The rearrangement uses TRBV28 and TRBJ2-3; maybe TRBD2 (5 bases). Germline V gives CDR1 MDHEN, CDR2 SYDVKM. V gave up 3 bases and J gave up 7 bases, with 14 bases separating them. There are 14 residues in the CDR3. CDR3 in DNA: TGTGCCAGCAGTTTGTTGACTAATGCGTATACGCAGTATTTT. Translating gives CASSLLTNAYTQYF.

The V call is TRBV9, the J call TRBJ1-1; 9 nucleotides align to TRBD1. The ends lost 1 base at V and 4 bases at J; junction bases unmatched: 5. Germline CDR1 SGDLS, CDR2 YYNGEE. The length of the CDR3 is 15 residues. The CDR3 DNA is TGTGCCAGCAGCGTATTGGGACAGGGCGTCACTGAAGCTTTCTTT. This translates into CASSVLGQGVTEAFF.

The chain recombines TRBV19 with TRBJ2-1; D is possibly TRBD2 (6 bases). Germline V gene lookup returns CDR1 LNHDA and CDR2 SQIVND (reference sequence). The CDR3 has 12 residues. Trimming took off 8 bases at V and 6 bases at J, with 11 bases between the two ends. CDR3 residues: CASGTLINEQFF. DNA of the CDR3: TGTGCCAGTGGGACTCTTATCAATGAGCAGTTCTTC.

The chain joins TRBV2 to TRBJ1-5; 8 bases are shared with TRBD1. This CDR3 contains 15 residues. The trim removed 6 bases at V and 4 bases at J, leaving 8 bases unmatched. The germline V gene has CDR1 SNHLY and CDR2 FYNNEI. The CDR3 region is CASRDRAIGNQPQHF. CDR3 coding DNA: TGTGCCAGCAGGGACAGGGCAATTGGTAATCAGCCCCAGCATTTT.

The chain couples TRBV5-1 to TRBJ2-5; D call uncertain. The V gene lost 0 bases and the J gene lost 0 bases, with 9 bases spanning the gap. In germline, CDR1 is SGHRS, CDR2 YFSETQ. The CDR3 length is 15 residues. CDR3 in amino acids: CASSLAGFYQETQYF. The DNA of the CDR3 is TGCGCCAGCAGCTTGGCCGGGTTCTACCAAGAGACCCAGTACTTC.

This clone was picked up one time. The chain links TRBV29-1 to TRBJ1-5; D may be TRBD1 (5 bases). The length of the CDR3 is 12 residues. Germline values: CDR1 SQVTM, CDR2 ANQGSEA. Trimming stripped 6 bases from V and 11 bases from J, with 17 bases between. The CDR3 sequence is CSVRGLSGAQHF. The CDR3 DNA follows: TGCAGCGTCCGGGGACTGTCCGGGGCCCAGCATTTT.